These 30 T cell receptor beta chains originate from one sample sequenced in a study of T-cell memory formation after mild COVID-19 (dated by TCRdb to about 2021). Receptor amplification or capture employed 5' RACE. The sequencer listed for this sample is Illumina NovaSeq 6000. TCRdb passed the public sequencing reads through fastp at Q25 and MiXCR, retaining productive beta sequences. Rows matching on CDR3 protein sequence are summarized as one entry with the most common DNA and genes. Within this sample are roughly 250,000 distinct CDR3 sequences, with roughly 17% of them counted one time only. In total, the top ten clones hold approximately 3.5% of the sample. The specimen was PBMCs or a T cell subset sorted from them (not recorded which). The receptors were sampled from a man between 18 and 29 years old who had mild COVID-19 (a few samples of this study predate the infection). The sample titles of this study are shuffled in the database, so cell type and time point are left out; the donor was told from shared clones.

This clonotype was seen only a few times. This chain links TRBV10-3 with TRBJ2-5; D is unresolved. The CDR3 length is 12 residues. Looked up from germline, CDR1 is ENHRY and CDR2 is SYGVKD. Trimming stripped 5 bases from V and 4 bases from J, with 8 bases between. The CDR3: CAISSRAETQYF. CDR3 bases: TGTGCCATCAGTTCTAGGGCAGAGACCCAGTACTTC.

The V call is TRBV15, the J call TRBJ2-5; D may be TRBD1 (5 bases). This CDR3 region has 12 residues. Trimming stripped 5 bases from V and 4 bases from J, with 8 bases between. CDR1 and CDR2 (germline): LNHNV, YYDKDF (reference sequence). The CDR3, as DNA: TGTGCCACCAGCCGACAGTTAGAGACCCAGTACTTC. Translation: CATSRQLETQYF.

This clonotype was counted only a few times. The chain has TRBV11-2 and TRBJ2-4; D might be TRBD1 (5 bases). The ends were cut back, 5 bases at V and 5 bases at J, with 10 bases in the middle. Germline V gene lookup returns CDR1 SGHAT and CDR2 FQNNGV. The CDR3 loop spans 13 amino acids. The CDR3 nucleotides read TGTGCCAGCAGCCCAGGGTGGGAAAACATTCAGTACTTC. It encodes CASSPGWENIQYF.

This sequence joins TRBV7-3 and TRBJ2-7; D gene uncertain. This CDR3 has 15 residues. With 6 bases removed from V and 0 bases from J, the gap between germline ends came to 15 bases. The germline V gene encodes CDR1 SGHTA and CDR2 FQGTGA. The CDR3 DNA follows: TGTGCCAGCAGTCCGGACCCTCAGAGCTCCTACGAGCAGTACTTC. This encodes CASSPDPQSSYEQYF. The complete variable domain, with remaining parts taken from reference TRBV7-3 and TRBJ2-7, reads GAGVSQTPSNKVTEKGKYVELRCDPISGHTALYWYRQSLGQGPEFLIYFQGTGAADDSGLPNDRFFAVRPEGSVSTLKIQRTERGDSAVYLCASSPDPQSSYEQYFGPGTRLTVT.

This clonotype was counted a few times. The V call is TRBV20-1, the J call TRBJ1-2, with 7 nucleotides matching TRBD1. V lost 5 bases and J lost 1; bases outside the gene matches: 10. The V gene's germline CDR1 is DFQATT and CDR2 SNEGSKA (reference sequence). The CDR3 runs to 15 residues. The CDR3 loop reads CSAPRRGSNNYGYTF. The CDR3 bases are TGCAGTGCTCCCCGCAGGGGGTCCAATAACTATGGCTACACCTTC.

The chain employs TRBV25-1 and TRBJ2-2; 12 positions agree with TRBD1. The CDR3 has 17 residues. Germline CDR1 reads MGHDK; CDR2 reads SYGVNS. V trimming: 1 base; J trimming: 6 bases; junction bases outside the gene matches: 6. In DNA, the CDR3 is TGTGCCAGCAGTGAATTGGGGGGACAGGGGGCTTCCGGGGAGCTGTTTTTT. Its protein is CASSELGGQGASGELFF.

The J gene is TRBJ2-3, the V gene TRBV7-2, with D perhaps TRBD2 (6 bases). In germline, CDR1 is SGHTA, CDR2 FQGNSA. The CDR3 sequence is 15 residues long. The ends were cut back, 3 bases at V and 0 bases at J, with 10 bases in the middle. This CDR3 is CASSFYGTSTDTQYF. The CDR3 coding sequence is TGTGCCAGCAGCTTCTACGGGACTAGCACAGATACGCAGTATTTT.

The sample holds a few counts of this clonotype. V usage is TRBV27 and J usage is TRBJ2-2; D tentatively reads TRBD1 or TRBD2 (6 bases each). CDR3 length equals 16 residues. Germline CDR1 is MNHEY and CDR2 is SMNVEV (reference sequence). V dropped 4 bases and J dropped 1 base, with 13 bases sitting between them. CDR3 region: CASSSGGGGNTGELFF. CDR3 DNA: TGTGCCAGCAGTTCCGGAGGGGGTGGGAACACCGGGGAGCTGTTTTTT.

This sequence joins TRBV12-3 or TRBV12-4 and TRBJ2-7; D ambiguous. Trimming removed 5 bases at V and 5 bases at J, with 7 bases between. The CDR3 covers 11 residues. The CDR3 sequence: CASSLRNEQYF. CDR3 in DNA: TGTGCCAGCAGTCTTCGTAACGAGCAGTACTTC.

This chain's CDR3 is CASGLEDRGHREQFF. The CDR3 nucleotides read TGCGCCAGCGGACTGGAGGACAGGGGGCACCGTGAGCAGTTCTTC. This sequence joins TRBV5-1 and TRBJ2-1, with TRBD1 matching 11 bases. Germline V gene sequence: CDR1 SGHRS, CDR2 YFSETQ. The V and J ends lost 7 bases and 9 bases, in that order; junction bases with no gene match: 12. There are 15 residues in the CDR3.

The V call is TRBV4-2, the J call TRBJ2-3; perhaps TRBD1 as D (6 bases). The CDR3 consists of 16 residues. The V gene's germline CDR1 is LGHNA and CDR2 YNFKEQ. The V gene lost 0 bases and the J gene lost 1 base, with 11 bases spanning the gap. CDR3 in amino acids: CASSQDDRTGTDTQYF. The CDR3, as DNA: TGTGCCAGCAGCCAAGATGACAGGACTGGCACAGATACGCAGTATTTT.

A few counts support this clonotype. The rearrangement joins TRBV19 to TRBJ1-6; weak D call: TRBD1 (5 bases). This CDR3 is built from 14 residues. Deletions cut 6 bases from V and 7 bases from J, with 13 bases between. Germline-derived CDR1 and CDR2 are LNHDA and SQIVND (reference sequence). The CDR3 DNA follows: TGTGCCAGTAGGAGGGGCCGCGGAAATTCACCCCTCCACTTT. Translation: CASRRGRGNSPLHF.

The chain recombines TRBV10-3 with TRBJ1-2; 8 bases match TRBD1. CDR3 length: 13 residues. Trimming removed 8 bases from V and 6 bases from J; junction bases left unmatched: 8. CDR1 is ENHRY and CDR2 is SYGVKD in the germline V gene. This CDR3 reads CAIGTGAADGYTF. CDR3 coding DNA: TGTGCCATCGGGACAGGAGCGGCCGATGGCTACACCTTC.

The genes are TRBV6-2 or TRBV6-3 and TRBJ2-1, with 9 bases fitting TRBD2. Germline loops: CDR1 MNHEY, CDR2 SVGEGT. With 4 bases clipped from V and 7 bases from J, the junction kept 11 bases outside the gene matches. The CDR3 runs 16 residues. As DNA, the CDR3 is TGTGCCAGCAGTTCCCGGCTAGCGGGAATCCTTAATGAGCAGTTCTTC. Protein product: CASSSRLAGILNEQFF.

In its sample, this clonotype was seen many times. The V gene is TRBV5-1, the J gene TRBJ2-5, with D unclear. Trimming took 1 base from V and 2 from J, leaving 3 bases between them. Germline CDR1 reads SGHRS; CDR2 reads YFSETQ. There are 12 residues in the CDR3. CDR3 residues: CASSLWQETQYF. DNA for the CDR3: TGCGCCAGCAGCTTGTGGCAAGAGACCCAGTACTTC. Full variable domain (missing parts from reference TRBV5-1 and TRBJ2-5): KAGVTQTPRYLIKTRGQQVTLSCSPISGHRSVSWYQQTPGQGLQFLFEYFSETQRNKGNFPGRFSGRQFSNSRSEMNVSTLELGDSALYLCASSLWQETQYFGPGTRLLVL.

The chain is built from TRBV20-1 and TRBJ2-3; no definite D call. The germline V gene has CDR1 DFQATT and CDR2 SNEGSKA (reference sequence). V dropped 4 bases and J dropped 6 bases, with 11 bases sitting between them. This CDR3 has 12 amino acids. In nucleotides, the CDR3 is TGCAGTGCTATAAGTCCAGCGGATACGCAGTATTTT. As protein: CSAISPADTQYF.

This clonotype has just a few counts. The chain links TRBV7-8 to TRBJ2-7, with D uncertain. In germline, CDR1 is SGHVS, CDR2 FQNEAQ. There are 14 residues in the CDR3. V shed 5 bases and J shed 3 bases, with 14 bases lying between them. This CDR3 reads CASSHGRAGYEQYF. The CDR3, as DNA: TGTGCCAGCAGCCACGGACGGGCAGGCTACGAGCAGTACTTC.

This clonotype turned up a few times. The rearrangement joins TRBV5-1 to TRBJ2-7, with D maybe TRBD2 (6 bases). In germline, CDR1 is SGHRS, CDR2 YFSETQ. This CDR3 has 15 amino acids. V gave up 0 bases and J gave up 3 bases, with 13 bases separating them. CDR3 in amino acids: CASSLDQEGNYEQYF. CDR3 sequence (DNA): TGCGCCAGCAGCTTGGATCAGGAGGGAAACTACGAGCAGTACTTC. Together with reference TRBV5-1 and TRBJ2-7, the CDR3 gives the full variable domain: KAGVTQTPRYLIKTRGQQVTLSCSPISGHRSVSWYQQTPGQGLQFLFEYFSETQRNKGNFPGRFSGRQFSNSRSEMNVSTLELGDSALYLCASSLDQEGNYEQYFGPGTRLTVT.

This clonotype was observed many times. The J gene is TRBJ2-5, the V gene TRBV6-2 or TRBV6-3; D remains ambiguous. Germline V gives CDR1 MNHEY, CDR2 SVGEGT. There are 11 residues in the CDR3. V dropped 6 bases and J dropped 5 bases, with 7 bases sitting between them. The DNA for the CDR3 is TGTGCCAGCAGCGCCGCGGAGACCCAGTACTTC. It encodes CASSAAETQYF.

V and J are TRBV6-5 and TRBJ1-2; 7 nucleotides align to TRBD1. V lost 6 bases, J lost 8 bases, and 12 bases stayed unmatched. Germline CDR1 reads MNHEY; CDR2 reads SVGAGI. The CDR3 has 14 residues. The CDR3: CASRTRTGVGGYTF. For the CDR3, the DNA is TGTGCCAGCAGAACTCGAACAGGGGTAGGGGGCTACACCTTC.

This chain uses TRBV7-9 with TRBJ2-1; maybe TRBD1 (6 bases). The CDR3 covers 14 residues. Trimming removed 5 bases at V and 4 bases at J, with 12 bases between. CDR1 SEHNR and CDR2 FQNEAQ come from the germline V gene (reference sequence). CDR3 sequence (DNA): TGTGCCAGCAGCCGTAAGGACAGTTACAATGAGCAGTTCTTC. It codes for CASSRKDSYNEQFF. The whole variable domain, filled in from reference TRBV7-9 and TRBJ2-1, reads DTGVSQNPRHKITKRGQNVTFRCDPISEHNRLYWYRQTLGQGPEFLTYFQNEAQLEKSRLLSDRFSAERPKGSFSTLEIQRTEQGDSAMYLCASSRKDSYNEQFFGPGTRLTVL.

The chain uses TRBV7-8 and TRBJ1-5, with D unclear. The ends were cut back, 4 bases at V and 6 bases at J, with 13 bases in the middle. The CDR3 is 14 residues long. Germline-derived CDR1 and CDR2 are SGHVS and FQNEAQ. The CDR3, as DNA: TGTGCCAGCAGCTCCTTGACCAGCGGTCAGCCCCAGCATTTT. Translating it yields CASSSLTSGQPQHF.

This clonotype showed up just a few times. The CDR3 loop reads CASSQGGQNTEAFF. CDR3 bases: TGCGCCAGCAGCCAAGGAGGCCAGAACACTGAAGCTTTCTTT. This rearrangement joins TRBV4-3 to TRBJ1-1; no firm D call. Germline V gene data show CDR1 as LGHNA and CDR2 as YSLEER. The CDR3 spans 14 residues. V lost 1 base and J lost 1, with 7 bases in between.

This clonotype was observed a few times. V and J are TRBV30 and TRBJ1-1, with D possibly being TRBD1 (5 bases). Germline V gene lookup returns CDR1 GTSNPN and CDR2 SVGIG (reference sequence). This CDR3 spans 13 amino acids. Trimming shortened V by 2 bases and J by 5 bases, and 12 bases separated the two germline ends. CDR3 sequence: CAWSRLSGTEAFF. CDR3 in DNA: TGTGCCTGGAGTCGACTTTCAGGGACTGAAGCTTTCTTT.

In its sample, this clonotype was seen a few times. The V call is TRBV5-1, the J call TRBJ2-5; D is undetermined. The germline V and J ends were trimmed by 2 bases and 5 bases, with 13 bases remaining between them. In germline, CDR1 is SGHRS, CDR2 YFSETQ. The CDR3 has 14 residues. The CDR3 DNA reads as TGCGCCAGCAGCTTAAGGACGACCTGGGAGACCCAGTACTTC. This gives the protein CASSLRTTWETQYF. Filled out from reference TRBV5-1 and TRBJ2-5, the complete variable domain reads KAGVTQTPRYLIKTRGQQVTLSCSPISGHRSVSWYQQTPGQGLQFLFEYFSETQRNKGNFPGRFSGRQFSNSRSEMNVSTLELGDSALYLCASSLRTTWETQYFGPGTRLLVL.

V usage is TRBV27 and J usage is TRBJ1-4, with D perhaps TRBD1 (5 bases). The V gene lost 5 bases and the J gene lost 8 bases, with 18 bases spanning the gap. The germline V gene encodes CDR1 MNHEY and CDR2 SMNVEV (reference sequence). The CDR3 has 15 amino acids. CDR3 nucleotides: TGTGCCAGCAGTCCCCTCGCCGCCGGGGGGGAAAAACTGTTTTTT. It codes for CASSPLAAGGEKLFF.

This clonotype was observed a few times. J is TRBJ2-7 and V is TRBV7-3; the match to TRBD1 covers 7 bases. The CDR3 covers 11 residues. The junction had 7 bases not matched to a gene; V was cut back by 5 bases and J by 12 bases. Germline V gene lookup returns CDR1 SGHTA and CDR2 FQGTGA. The CDR3 nucleotides are TGTGCCAGCAGCGATCGGGACAGCATGTACTTC. It translates to CASSDRDSMYF.

The genes are TRBV11-2 and TRBJ1-2, with TRBD1 identical over 7 bases. The length of the CDR3 is 14 residues. Trimming at V came to 5 bases and at J to 8 bases, leaving 11 bases not matched to a gene. Germline V gene lookup returns CDR1 SGHAT and CDR2 FQNNGV. As DNA, the CDR3 is TGTGCCAGCAGCCCCTCGACAGGGCTGGGAGGCTACACCTTC. It encodes CASSPSTGLGGYTF.

The rearrangement joins TRBV7-9 to TRBJ2-3, with 12 positions matching TRBD2. The V segment lost 0 bases and the J segment 6 bases; nucleotides outside the gene matches: 4. Germline V gene lookup returns CDR1 SEHNR and CDR2 FQNEAQ (reference sequence). The CDR3 is made up of 16 amino acids. CDR3 coding DNA: TGTGCCAGCAGCTTAGCTGTCGGACTAGCGGGGGATACGCAGTATTTT. Translating it yields CASSLAVGLAGDTQYF.

This clonotype was observed a handful of times. CDR3 DNA sequence: TGTGCCAGCGGCGGGGGACAGGAAATAGATACGCAGTATTTT. Its translation is CASGGGQEIDTQYF. The rearrangement joins TRBV28 to TRBJ2-3; possible D gene TRBD1, 8 bases. This CDR3 has 14 residues. Trimming shortened V by 8 bases and J by 5 bases, and 17 bases separated the two germline ends. Germline CDR1 MDHEN, CDR2 SYDVKM.